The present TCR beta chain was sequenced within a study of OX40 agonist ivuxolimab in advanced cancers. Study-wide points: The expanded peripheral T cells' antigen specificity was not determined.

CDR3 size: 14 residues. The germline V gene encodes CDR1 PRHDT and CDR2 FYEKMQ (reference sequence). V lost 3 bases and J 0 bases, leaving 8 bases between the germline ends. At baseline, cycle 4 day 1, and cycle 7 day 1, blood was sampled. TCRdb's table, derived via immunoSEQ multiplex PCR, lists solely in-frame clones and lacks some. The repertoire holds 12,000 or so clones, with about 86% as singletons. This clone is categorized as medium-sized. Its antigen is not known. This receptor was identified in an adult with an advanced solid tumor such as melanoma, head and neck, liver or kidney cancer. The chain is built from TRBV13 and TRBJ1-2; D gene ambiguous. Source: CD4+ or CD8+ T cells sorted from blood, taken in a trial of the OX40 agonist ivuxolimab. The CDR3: CASSLGRSNYGYTF. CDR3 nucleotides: TGTGCCAGCAGCTTGGGCAGATCTAACTATGGCTACACCTTC.